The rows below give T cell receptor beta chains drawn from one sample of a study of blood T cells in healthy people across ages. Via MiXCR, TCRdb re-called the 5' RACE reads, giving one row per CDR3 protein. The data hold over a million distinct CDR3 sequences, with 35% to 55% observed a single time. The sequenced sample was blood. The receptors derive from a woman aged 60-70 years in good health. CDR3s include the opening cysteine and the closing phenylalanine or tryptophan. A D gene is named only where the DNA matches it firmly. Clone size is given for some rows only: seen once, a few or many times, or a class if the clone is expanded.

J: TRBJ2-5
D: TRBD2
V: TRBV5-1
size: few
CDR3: CASREAGTSGQETQYF
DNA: TGCGCCAGCAGGGAGGCCGGGACTAGCGGGCAAGAGACCCAGTACTTC

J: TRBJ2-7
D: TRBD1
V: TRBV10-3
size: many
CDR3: CAISGGQGYEQYF
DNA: TGTGCCATCAGTGGGGGACAGGGGTACGAGCAGTACTTC

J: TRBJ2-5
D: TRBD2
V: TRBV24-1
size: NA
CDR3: CATSAPGTSDKETQYF
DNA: TGTGCCACCAGTGCCCCCGGGACTAGCGACAAAGAGACCCAGTACTTC

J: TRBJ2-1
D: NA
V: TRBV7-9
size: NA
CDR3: CASSYGTSPYNEQFF
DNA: TGTGCCAGCAGCTATGGTACTAGCCCCTACAATGAGCAGTTCTTC

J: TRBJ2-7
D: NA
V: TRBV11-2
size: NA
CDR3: CASSLNRDATYEQYF
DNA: TGTGCCAGCAGTCTCAACCGGGACGCAACCTACGAGCAGTACTTC

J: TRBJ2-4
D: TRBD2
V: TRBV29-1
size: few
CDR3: CSVVGGKKNIQYF
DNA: TGCAGCGTTGTCGGGGGGAAAAAAAACATTCAGTACTTC

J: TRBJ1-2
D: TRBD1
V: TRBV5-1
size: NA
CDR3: CASSHDRGRGGYTF
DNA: TGCGCCAGCAGCCACGACAGGGGGCGCGGAGGCTACACCTTC

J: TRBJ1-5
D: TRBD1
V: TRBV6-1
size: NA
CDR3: CASSVGRGLGNQPQHF
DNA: TGTGCCAGCAGTGTCGGCAGGGGGCTTGGGAATCAGCCCCAGCATTTT

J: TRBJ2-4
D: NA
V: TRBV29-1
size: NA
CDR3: CSVNIGGNIQYF
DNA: TGCAGCGTTAATATCGGGGGAAACATTCAGTACTTC

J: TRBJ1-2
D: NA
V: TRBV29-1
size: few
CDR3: CSVDRVNYGYTF
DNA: TGCAGCGTTGACAGGGTGAACTATGGCTACACCTTC

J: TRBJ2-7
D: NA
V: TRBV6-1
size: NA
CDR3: CASSIGDYEQYF
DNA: TGTGCCAGCAGCATAGGGGACTACGAGCAGTACTTC

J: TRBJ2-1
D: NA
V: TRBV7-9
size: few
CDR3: CASSPRRFGARNEQFF
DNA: TGTGCCAGCAGCCCCCGTAGATTTGGGGCGCGGAATGAGCAGTTCTTC

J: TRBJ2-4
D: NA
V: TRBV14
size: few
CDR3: CASSQGRTIQYF
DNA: TGTGCCAGCAGCCAAGGACGGACCATTCAGTACTTC

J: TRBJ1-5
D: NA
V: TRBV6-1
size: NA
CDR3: CASSPTGYSNQPQHF
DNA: TGTGCCAGCAGCCCCACAGGGTATAGCAATCAGCCCCAGCATTTT

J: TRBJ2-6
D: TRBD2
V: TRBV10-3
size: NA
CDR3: CAISESGRGSPGANVLTF
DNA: TGTGCCATCAGTGAGTCGGGGCGGGGGTCACCTGGGGCCAACGTCCTGACTTTC

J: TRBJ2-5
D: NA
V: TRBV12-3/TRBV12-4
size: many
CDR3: CASSGVQETQYF
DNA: TGTGCCAGCAGTGGCGTTCAAGAGACCCAGTACTTC

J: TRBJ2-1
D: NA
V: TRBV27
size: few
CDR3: CASVLGNEQFF
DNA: TGTGCCAGCGTACTAGGCAATGAGCAGTTCTTC

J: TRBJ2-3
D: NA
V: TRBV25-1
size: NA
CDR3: CASSEVRDTDTQYF
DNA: TGTGCCAGCAGTGAAGTTCGGGATACAGATACGCAGTATTTT

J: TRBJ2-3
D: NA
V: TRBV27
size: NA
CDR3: CASSLSRESTDTQYF
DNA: TGTGCCAGCAGTTTATCGAGGGAGTCTACAGATACGCAGTATTTT

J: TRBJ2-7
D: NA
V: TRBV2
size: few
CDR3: CASTGYEQYF
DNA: TGTGCCAGCACAGGTTACGAGCAGTACTTC

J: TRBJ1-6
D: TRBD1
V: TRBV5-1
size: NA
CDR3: CASSLETGGRSSYNSPLHF
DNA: TGCGCCAGCAGCTTGGAGACAGGGGGCCGGAGCTCCTATAATTCACCCCTCCACTTT

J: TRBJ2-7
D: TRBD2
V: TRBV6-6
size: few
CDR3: CASSYSTSGRASYEQYF
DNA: TGTGCCAGCAGTTACTCAACTAGCGGGAGGGCCTCCTACGAGCAGTACTTC

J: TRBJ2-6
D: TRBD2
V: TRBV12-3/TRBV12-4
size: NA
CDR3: CASSPRQLAEDSGANVLTF
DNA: TGTGCCAGCTCCCCCAGACAACTAGCGGAGGACTCTGGGGCCAACGTCCTGACTTTC

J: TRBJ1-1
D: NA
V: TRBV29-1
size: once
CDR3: CSVGQSLNTEAFF
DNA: TGCAGCGTAGGACAGAGCTTGAACACTGAAGCTTTCTTT

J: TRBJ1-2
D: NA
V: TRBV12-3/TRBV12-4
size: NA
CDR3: CASSTEGTPGYTF
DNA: TGTGCCAGCTCGACCGAGGGGACCCCAGGCTACACCTTC

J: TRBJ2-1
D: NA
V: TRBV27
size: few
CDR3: CASSYPPSAGHRYEQFF
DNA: TGTGCCAGCAGTTACCCTCCTTCCGCGGGACATAGGTATGAGCAGTTCTTC

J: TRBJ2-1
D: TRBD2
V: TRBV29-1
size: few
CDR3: CSVEGLAGDKSYSYNEQFF
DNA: TGCAGCGTAGAGGGACTAGCGGGAGATAAATCCTACTCCTACAATGAGCAGTTCTTC

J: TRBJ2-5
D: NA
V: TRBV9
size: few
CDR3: CASSVSRQSQETQYF
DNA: TGTGCCAGCAGCGTCAGTAGGCAGTCCCAAGAGACCCAGTACTTC

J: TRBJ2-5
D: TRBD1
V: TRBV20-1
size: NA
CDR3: CSARDRGSSAEQYF
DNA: TGCAGTGCGAGGGACAGGGGAAGTTCGGCTGAGCAGTACTTC

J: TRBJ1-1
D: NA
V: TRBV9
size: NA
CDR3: CASSVDPARGMNTEAFF
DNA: TGTGCCAGCAGCGTAGACCCAGCGAGAGGGATGAACACTGAAGCTTTCTTT

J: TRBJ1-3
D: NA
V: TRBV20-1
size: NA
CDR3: CSAIRGSGNTIYF
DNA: TGCAGTGCTATCCGGGGTTCTGGAAACACCATATATTTT

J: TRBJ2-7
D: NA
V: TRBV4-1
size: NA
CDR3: CASSQETSRQEQYF
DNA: TGCGCCAGCAGCCAAGAAACTAGCCGGCAAGAGCAGTACTTC

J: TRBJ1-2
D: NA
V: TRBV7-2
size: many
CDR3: CASSYGLAGYTF
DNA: TGTGCCAGCAGCTACGGACTAGCCGGCTACACCTTC

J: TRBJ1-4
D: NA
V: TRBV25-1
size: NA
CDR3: CASREPGKGEKLFF
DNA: TGTGCCAGCAGGGAACCGGGGAAAGGCGAAAAACTGTTTTTT

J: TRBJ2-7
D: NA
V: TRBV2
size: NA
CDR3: CASSEDGTPVYEQYF
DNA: TGTGCCAGCAGTGAAGACGGGACACCAGTCTACGAGCAGTACTTC

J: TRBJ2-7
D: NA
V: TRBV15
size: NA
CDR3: CATSKSYEQYF
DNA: TGTGCCACCAGCAAATCCTACGAGCAGTACTTC

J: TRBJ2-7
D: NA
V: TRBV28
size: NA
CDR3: CASSPTRDPYEQYF
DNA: TGTGCCAGCAGTCCGACCAGGGATCCCTACGAGCAGTACTTC

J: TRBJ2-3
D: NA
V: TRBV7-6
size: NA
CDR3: CASSLADSGFYTDTQYF
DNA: TGTGCCAGCAGCTTAGCGGACAGCGGGTTTTACACAGATACGCAGTATTTT

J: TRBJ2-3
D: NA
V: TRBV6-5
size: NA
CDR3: CACSYSLGTQYF
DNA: TGTGCCTGCAGTTACTCGCTCGGAACGCAGTATTTT

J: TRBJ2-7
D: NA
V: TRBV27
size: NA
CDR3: CASSLQGGWRAYEQYF
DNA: TGTGCCAGCAGTTTACAGGGGGGGTGGAGAGCCTACGAGCAGTACTTC

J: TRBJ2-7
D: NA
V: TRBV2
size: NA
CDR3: CASSALGHSSYEQYF
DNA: TGTGCCAGCAGTGCTTTGGGACACAGCTCCTACGAGCAGTACTTC